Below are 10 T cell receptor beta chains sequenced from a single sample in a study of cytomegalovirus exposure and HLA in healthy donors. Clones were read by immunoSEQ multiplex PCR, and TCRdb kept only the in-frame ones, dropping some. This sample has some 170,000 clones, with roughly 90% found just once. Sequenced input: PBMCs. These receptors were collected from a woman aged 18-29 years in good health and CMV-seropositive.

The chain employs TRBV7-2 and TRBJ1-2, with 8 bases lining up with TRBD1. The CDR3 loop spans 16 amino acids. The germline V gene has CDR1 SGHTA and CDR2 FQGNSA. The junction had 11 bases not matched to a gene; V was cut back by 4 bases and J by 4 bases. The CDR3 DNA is TGTGCCAGCAGCTCGGCGTTAGGACAGGGATTCTATGGCTACACCTTC. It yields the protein CASSSALGQGFYGYTF.

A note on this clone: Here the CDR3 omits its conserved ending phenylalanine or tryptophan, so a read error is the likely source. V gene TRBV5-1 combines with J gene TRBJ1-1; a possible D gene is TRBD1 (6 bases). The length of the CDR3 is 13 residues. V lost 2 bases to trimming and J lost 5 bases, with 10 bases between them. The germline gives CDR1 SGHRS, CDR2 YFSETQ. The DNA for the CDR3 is TGCGCCAGCAGCTTCGGGGGGCGTACTGAAGCTTTCTCT. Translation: CASSFGGRTEAFS.

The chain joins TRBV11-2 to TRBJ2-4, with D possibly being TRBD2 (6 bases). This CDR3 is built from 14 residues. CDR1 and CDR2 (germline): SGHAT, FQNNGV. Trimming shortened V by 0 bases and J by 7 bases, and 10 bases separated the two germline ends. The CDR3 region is CASSLETRGNIQYF. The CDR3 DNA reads TGTGCCAGCAGCTTAGAGACGCGGGGTAACATTCAGTACTTC.

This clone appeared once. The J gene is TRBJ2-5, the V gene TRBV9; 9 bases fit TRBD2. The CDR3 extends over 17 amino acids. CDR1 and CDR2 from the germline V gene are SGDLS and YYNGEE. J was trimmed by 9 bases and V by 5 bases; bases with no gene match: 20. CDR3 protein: CASSSGAASGIGDPQYF. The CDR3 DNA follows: TGTGCCAGCAGTTCGGGGGCGGCTAGCGGGATCGGAGATCCCCAGTACTTC.

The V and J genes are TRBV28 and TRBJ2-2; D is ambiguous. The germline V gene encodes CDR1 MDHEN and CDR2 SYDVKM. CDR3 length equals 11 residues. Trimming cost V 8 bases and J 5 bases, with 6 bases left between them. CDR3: CASGLTGELFF. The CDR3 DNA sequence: TGTGCCAGCGGGCTGACCGGGGAGCTGTTTTTT. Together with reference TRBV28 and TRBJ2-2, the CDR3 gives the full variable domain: DVKVTQSSRYLVKRTGEKVFLECVQDMDHENMFWYRQDPGLGLRLIYFSYDVKMKEKGDIPEGYSVSREKKERFSLILESASTNQTSMYLCASGLTGELFFGEGSRLTVL.

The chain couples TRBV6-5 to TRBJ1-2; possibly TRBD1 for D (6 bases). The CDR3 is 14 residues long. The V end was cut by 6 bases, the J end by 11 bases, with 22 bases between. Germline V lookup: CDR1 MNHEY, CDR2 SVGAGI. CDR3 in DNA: TGTGCCAGCAGCCTTAACCGGGGACAATTAGGGTACACCTTC. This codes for CASSLNRGQLGYTF.

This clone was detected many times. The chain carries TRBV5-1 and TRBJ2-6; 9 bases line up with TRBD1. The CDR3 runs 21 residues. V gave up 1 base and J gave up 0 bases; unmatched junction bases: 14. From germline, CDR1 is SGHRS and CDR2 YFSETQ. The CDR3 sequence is CASSLPPPGQGTLSGANVLTF. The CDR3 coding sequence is TGCGCCAGCAGCTTGCCACCACCGGGACAGGGAACTCTCTCTGGGGCCAACGTCCTGACTTTC.

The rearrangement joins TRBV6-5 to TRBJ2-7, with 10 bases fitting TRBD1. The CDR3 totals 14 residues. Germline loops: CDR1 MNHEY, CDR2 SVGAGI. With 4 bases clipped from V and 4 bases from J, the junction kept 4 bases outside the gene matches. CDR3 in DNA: TGTGCCAGCAGTTGGGACAGGGGAACGTACGAGCAGTACTTC. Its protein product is CASSWDRGTYEQYF.

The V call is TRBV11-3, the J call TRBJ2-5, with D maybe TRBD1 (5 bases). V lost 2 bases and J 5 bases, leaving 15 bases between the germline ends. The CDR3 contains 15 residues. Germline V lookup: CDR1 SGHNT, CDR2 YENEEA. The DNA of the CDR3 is TGTGCCAGCAGCTTAAAGGGTGCAGGGTGGGAGACCCAGTACTTC. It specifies CASSLKGAGWETQYF.

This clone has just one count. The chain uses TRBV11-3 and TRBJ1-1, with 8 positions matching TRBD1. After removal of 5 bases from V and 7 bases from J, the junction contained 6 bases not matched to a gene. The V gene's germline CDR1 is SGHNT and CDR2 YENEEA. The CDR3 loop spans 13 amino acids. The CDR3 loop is CASSPGQGSEAFF. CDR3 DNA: TGTGCCAGCAGCCCCGGACAGGGAAGTGAAGCTTTCTTT.